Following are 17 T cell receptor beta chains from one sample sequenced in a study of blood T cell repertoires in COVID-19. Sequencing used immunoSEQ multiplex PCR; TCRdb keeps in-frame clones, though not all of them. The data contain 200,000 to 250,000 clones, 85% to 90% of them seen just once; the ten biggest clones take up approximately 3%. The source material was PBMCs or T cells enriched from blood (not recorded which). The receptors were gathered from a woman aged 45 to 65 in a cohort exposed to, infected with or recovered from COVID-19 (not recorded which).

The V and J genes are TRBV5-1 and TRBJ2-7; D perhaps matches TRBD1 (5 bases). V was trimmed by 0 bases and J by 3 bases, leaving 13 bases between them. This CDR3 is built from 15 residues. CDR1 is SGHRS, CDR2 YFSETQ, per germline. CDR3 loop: CASSLVSGMGYEQYF. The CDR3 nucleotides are TGCGCCAGCAGCTTGGTGTCAGGGATGGGCTACGAGCAGTACTTC. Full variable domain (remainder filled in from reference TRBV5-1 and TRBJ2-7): KAGVTQTPRYLIKTRGQQVTLSCSPISGHRSVSWYQQTPGQGLQFLFEYFSETQRNKGNFPGRFSGRQFSNSRSEMNVSTLELGDSALYLCASSLVSGMGYEQYFGPGTRLTVT.

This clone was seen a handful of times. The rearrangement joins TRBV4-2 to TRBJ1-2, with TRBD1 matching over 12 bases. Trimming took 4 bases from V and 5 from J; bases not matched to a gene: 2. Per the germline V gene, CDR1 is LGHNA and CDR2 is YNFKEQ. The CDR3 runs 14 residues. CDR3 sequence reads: CASSPGQGAYGYTF. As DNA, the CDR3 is TGTGCCAGCAGCCCGGGACAGGGGGCGTATGGCTACACCTTC.

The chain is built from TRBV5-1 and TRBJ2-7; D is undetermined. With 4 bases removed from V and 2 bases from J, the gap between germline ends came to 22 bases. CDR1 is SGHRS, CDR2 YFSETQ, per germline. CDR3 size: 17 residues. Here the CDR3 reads CASSDGPSGSLTYEQYF. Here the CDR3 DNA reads TGCGCCAGCAGCGATGGGCCGTCTGGAAGCCTGACCTACGAGCAGTACTTC.

In DNA, the CDR3 is TGTGCCAGCAGCTTGACTTCCGGGACTAGCGGGGGCCTCCTCTACGAGCAGTACTTC. Protein sequence: CASSLTSGTSGGLLYEQYF. The chain is built from TRBV5-4 and TRBJ2-7; 14 bases are a match to TRBD2. The CDR3 has 19 amino acids. Trimming cost V 1 base and J 3 bases; bases outside gene matches: 12. Germline V gene sequence: CDR1 SGHNT, CDR2 YYREEE (reference sequence).

This CDR3 is CATGTYTYEQYF. The DNA of the CDR3 is TGTGCCACAGGGACTTACACCTACGAGCAGTACTTC. The genes are TRBV15 and TRBJ2-7; perhaps TRBD2 as D (6 bases). V gave up 9 bases and J gave up 2 bases, with 11 bases separating them. CDR3 size: 12 residues. The germline CDR1 and CDR2 sequences are LNHNV and YYDKDF (reference sequence).

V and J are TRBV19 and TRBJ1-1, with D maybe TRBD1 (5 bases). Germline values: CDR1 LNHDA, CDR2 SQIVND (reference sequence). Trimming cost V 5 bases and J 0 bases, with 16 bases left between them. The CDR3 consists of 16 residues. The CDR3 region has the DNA TGTGCCAGTAGTGTTCGATCTGGACAAATGAACACTGAAGCTTTCTTT. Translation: CASSVRSGQMNTEAFF.

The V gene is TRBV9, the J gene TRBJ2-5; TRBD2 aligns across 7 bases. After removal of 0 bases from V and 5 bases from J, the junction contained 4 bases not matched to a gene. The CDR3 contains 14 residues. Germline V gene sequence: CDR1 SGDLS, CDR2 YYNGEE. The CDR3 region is CASSVDLAVETQYF. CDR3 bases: TGTGCCAGCAGCGTAGACCTAGCGGTGGAGACCCAGTACTTC. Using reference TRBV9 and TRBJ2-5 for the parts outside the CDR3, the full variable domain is DSGVTQTPKHLITATGQRVTLRCSPRSGDLSVYWYQQSLDQGLQFLIQYYNGEERAKGNILERFSAQQFPDLHSELNLSSLELGDSALYFCASSVDLAVETQYFGPGTRLLVL.

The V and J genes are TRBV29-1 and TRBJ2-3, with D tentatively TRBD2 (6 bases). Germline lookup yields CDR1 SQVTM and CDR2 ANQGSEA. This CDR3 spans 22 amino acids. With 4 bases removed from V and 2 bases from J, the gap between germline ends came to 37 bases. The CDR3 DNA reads TGCAGCGTTGCAAGGGAGTTACGGTTTACTTGGAGGGCGGATAGACACACAGATACGCAGTATTTT. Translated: CSVARELRFTWRADRHTDTQYF.

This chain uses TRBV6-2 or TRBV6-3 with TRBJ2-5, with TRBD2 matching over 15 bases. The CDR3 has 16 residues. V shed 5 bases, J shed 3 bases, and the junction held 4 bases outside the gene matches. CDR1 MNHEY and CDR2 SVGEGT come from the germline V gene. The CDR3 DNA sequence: TGTGCCAGCAGTCGGGGGACTAGCGGGGGGAAAGAGACCCAGTACTTC. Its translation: CASSRGTSGGKETQYF.

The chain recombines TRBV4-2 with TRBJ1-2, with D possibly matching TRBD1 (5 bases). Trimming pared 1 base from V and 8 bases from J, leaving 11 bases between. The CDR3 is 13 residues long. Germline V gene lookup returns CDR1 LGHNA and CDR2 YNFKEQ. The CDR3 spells CASSQGSGDGYTF. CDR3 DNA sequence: TGTGCCAGCAGCCAAGGGTCGGGGGACGGCTACACCTTC.

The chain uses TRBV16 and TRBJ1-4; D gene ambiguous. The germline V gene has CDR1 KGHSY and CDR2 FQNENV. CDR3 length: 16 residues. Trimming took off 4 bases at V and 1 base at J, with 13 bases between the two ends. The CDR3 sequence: CASSPTSMRTNEKLFF. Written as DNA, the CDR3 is TGTGCCAGCAGCCCAACGTCCATGAGAACTAATGAAAAACTGTTTTTT.

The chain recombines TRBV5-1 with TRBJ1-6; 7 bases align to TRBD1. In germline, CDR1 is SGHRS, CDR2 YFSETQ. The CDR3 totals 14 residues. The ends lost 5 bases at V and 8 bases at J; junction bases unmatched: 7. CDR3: CASRLGQVDSPLHF. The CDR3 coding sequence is TGCGCCAGCAGGTTAGGACAGGTAGATTCACCCCTCCACTTT. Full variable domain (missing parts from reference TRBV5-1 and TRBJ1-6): KAGVTQTPRYLIKTRGQQVTLSCSPISGHRSVSWYQQTPGQGLQFLFEYFSETQRNKGNFPGRFSGRQFSNSRSEMNVSTLELGDSALYLCASRLGQVDSPLHFGNGTRLTVT.

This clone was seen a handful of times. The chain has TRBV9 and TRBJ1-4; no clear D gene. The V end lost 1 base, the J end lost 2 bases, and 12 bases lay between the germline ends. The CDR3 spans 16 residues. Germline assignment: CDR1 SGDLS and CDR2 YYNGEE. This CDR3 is CASSVNSGLTNEKLFF. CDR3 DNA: TGTGCCAGCAGCGTAAACTCTGGACTCACTAATGAAAAACTGTTTTTT.

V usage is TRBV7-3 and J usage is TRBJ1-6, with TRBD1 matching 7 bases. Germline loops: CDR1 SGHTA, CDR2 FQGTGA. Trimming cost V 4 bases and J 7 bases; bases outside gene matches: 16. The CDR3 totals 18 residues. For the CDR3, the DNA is TGTGCCAGCAGCTCTCCCGACACGAGGACAGGACTAAATTCACCCCTCCACTTT. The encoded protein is CASSSPDTRTGLNSPLHF.

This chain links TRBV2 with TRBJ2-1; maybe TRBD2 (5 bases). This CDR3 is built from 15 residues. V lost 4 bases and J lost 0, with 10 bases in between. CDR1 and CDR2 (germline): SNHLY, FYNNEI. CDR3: CASSVLDVSYNEQFF. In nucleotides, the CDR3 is TGTGCCAGCAGTGTACTAGATGTCTCCTACAATGAGCAGTTCTTC.

CDR3 in amino acids: CASSSGTNYGYTF. DNA of the CDR3: TGTGCCAGCAGTTCAGGTACTAACTATGGCTACACCTTC. This chain uses TRBV28 with TRBJ1-2; unclear D gene. CDR1 is MDHEN, CDR2 SYDVKM, per germline. The CDR3 spans 13 residues. Trimming took 4 bases from V and 0 from J, leaving 6 bases between them.

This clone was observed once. For the CDR3, the DNA is TGTGCCAGCACTATCCCCGGCGACAGCTACGAGCAGTACTTC. The encoded protein is CASTIPGDSYEQYF. The V call is TRBV28, the J call TRBJ2-7, with D perhaps matching TRBD1 (5 bases). The V gene lost 7 bases and the J gene lost 3 bases, with 16 bases spanning the gap. This CDR3 comprises 14 residues. CDR1 and CDR2 from the germline V gene are MDHEN and SYDVKM. Supplemented by reference TRBV28 and TRBJ2-7, the full variable domain reads DVKVTQSSRYLVKRTGEKVFLECVQDMDHENMFWYRQDPGLGLRLIYFSYDVKMKEKGDIPEGYSVSREKKERFSLILESASTNQTSMYLCASTIPGDSYEQYFGPGTRLTVT.